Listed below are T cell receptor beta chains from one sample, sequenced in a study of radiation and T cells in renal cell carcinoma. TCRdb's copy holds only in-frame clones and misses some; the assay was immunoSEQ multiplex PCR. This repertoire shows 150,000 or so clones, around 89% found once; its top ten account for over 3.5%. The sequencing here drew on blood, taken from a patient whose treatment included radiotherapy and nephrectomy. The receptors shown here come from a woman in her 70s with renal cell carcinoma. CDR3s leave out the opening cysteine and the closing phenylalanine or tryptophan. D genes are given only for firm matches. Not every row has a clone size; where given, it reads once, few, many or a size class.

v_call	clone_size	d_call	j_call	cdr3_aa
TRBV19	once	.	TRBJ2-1	ASSYDRFSYNEQF
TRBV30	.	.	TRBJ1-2	ASTGLYGYT
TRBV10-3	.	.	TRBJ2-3	ATSFRGDTQY
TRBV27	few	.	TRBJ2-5	ASSFDFGETQY
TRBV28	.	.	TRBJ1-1	ASSFGTGGRTEAF
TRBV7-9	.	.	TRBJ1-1	ASSLEALNTEAF
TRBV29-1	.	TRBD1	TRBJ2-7	SVLGQSKQY
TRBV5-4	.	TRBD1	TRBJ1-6	ASSLTGGSPLH
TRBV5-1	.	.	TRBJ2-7	ASSLDSPYEQY
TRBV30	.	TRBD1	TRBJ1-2	AWTSGTGGLYGYT
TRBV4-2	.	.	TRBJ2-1	ASSQGTTGQIDEQF
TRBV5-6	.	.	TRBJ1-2	ASSLEADYGYT
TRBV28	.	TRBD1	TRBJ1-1	ASIKPTGGVTEAF